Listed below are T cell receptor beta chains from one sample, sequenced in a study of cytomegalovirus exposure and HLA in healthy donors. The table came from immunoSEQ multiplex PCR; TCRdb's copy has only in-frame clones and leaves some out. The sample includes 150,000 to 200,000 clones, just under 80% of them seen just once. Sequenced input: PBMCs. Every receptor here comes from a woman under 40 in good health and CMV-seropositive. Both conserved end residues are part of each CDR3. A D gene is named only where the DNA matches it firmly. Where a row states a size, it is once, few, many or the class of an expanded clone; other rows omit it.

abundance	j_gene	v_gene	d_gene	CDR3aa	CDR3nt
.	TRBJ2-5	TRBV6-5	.	CASSSFLETQYF	TGTGCCAGCAGTTCCTTTTTAGAGACCCAGTACTTC
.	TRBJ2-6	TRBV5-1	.	CASNLGLASGANVLTF	TGCGCCAGCAACTTGGGACTGGCTTCTGGGGCCAACGTCCTGACTTTC
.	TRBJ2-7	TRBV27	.	CASSLGTLVYEQYF	TGTGCCAGCAGTTTAGGAACCCTAGTCTACGAGCAGTACTTC
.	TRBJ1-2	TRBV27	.	CASSHGEYYGYTF	TGTGCCAGCTCTCACGGAGAGTACTATGGCTACACCTTC
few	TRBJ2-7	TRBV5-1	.	CASSLDATAYEQYF	TGCGCCAGCAGCTTGGACGCGACAGCCTACGAGCAGTACTTC
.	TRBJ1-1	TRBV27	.	CASCRTRGGSEAFF	TGTGCCAGCTGCCGCACTAGGGGGGGCAGCGAAGCTTTCTTT
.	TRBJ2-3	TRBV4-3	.	CASSQVRADTQYF	TGCGCCAGCAGCCAAGTCCGGGCAGATACGCAGTATTTT
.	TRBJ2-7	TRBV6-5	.	CASSSLTGFHEQYF	TGTGCCAGCAGTTCCCTGACTGGTTTCCACGAGCAGTACTTC
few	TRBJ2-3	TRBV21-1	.	CASSKVVASGSRWRDTQYF	.
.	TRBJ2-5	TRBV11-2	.	CASSLRQRRFQETQYF	TGTGCCAGCAGCTTAAGACAGAGACGGTTTCAAGAGACCCAGTACTTC
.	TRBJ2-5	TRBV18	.	CASSLQETQYF	TGTGCCAGCTCTCTTCAAGAGACCCAGTACTTC
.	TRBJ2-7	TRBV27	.	CASSLWTGREQYF	TGTGCCAGCAGTCTTTGGACTGGCCGGGAGCAGTACTTC
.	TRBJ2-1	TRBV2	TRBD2	CASRQLAGYNEQFF	TGTGCCAGCAGACAACTAGCGGGGTACAATGAGCAGTTCTTC
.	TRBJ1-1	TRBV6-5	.	CASTGGHRMNTEAFF	TGTGCCAGCACGGGGGGACACCGGATGAACACTGAAGCTTTCTTT
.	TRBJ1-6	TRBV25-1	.	CASTSYNSPLHF	TGTGCCAGTACGAGCTATAATTCACCCCTCCACTTT
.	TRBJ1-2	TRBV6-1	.	CASSETPGYYGYTF	TGTGCCAGCAGTGAAACCCCAGGGTATTATGGCTACACCTTC
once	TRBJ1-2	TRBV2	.	CASSEALRAGYTF	TGTGCCAGCAGTGAAGCGCTTAGAGCTGGCTACACCTTC
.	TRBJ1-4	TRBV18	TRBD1	CASSPPKAGGLDANEKLFF	TGTGCCAGCTCACCGCCTAAGGCAGGGGGCCTGGATGCGAATGAAAAACTGTTTTTT
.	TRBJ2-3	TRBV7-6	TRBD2	CASSLGGRPQYF	TGTGCCAGCAGCTTAGGCGGGAGGCCGCAGTATTTT
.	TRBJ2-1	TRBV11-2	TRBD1	CASSLERSQGEQFF	TGTGCCAGCAGCTTAGAGCGATCGCAGGGGGAACAGTTCTTC